This T cell receptor beta chain originates from a study of blood T cell repertoires in COVID-19. Study background: Some COVID-19 samples were acute and others convalescent; all came from the United States, Italy and Spain. Nucleic acid was either cDNA or gDNA, and it came from T cells, B-cell-depleted T cells, or PBMCs.

Authors' data handling: Amplification from reference gene primers served as the basis for estimated nucleated cell counts. Some clones are missing from TCRdb's copy, which holds only in-frame ones; the method was immunoSEQ multiplex PCR. Clone size and the V and J calls come from that table; the DNA yielded D and trimming. The sample contains 120,000 to 150,000 clones, about 88% of which appear only once. This CDR3 has 19 amino acids. Germline V lookup: CDR1 SGHRS, CDR2 YFSETQ. With 4 bases removed from V and 1 base from J, the gap between germline ends came to 23 bases. The clonotype originates from a human donor in a cohort sampled during active COVID-19. The sample was peripheral blood. The V gene is TRBV5-1, the J gene TRBJ1-4; D might be TRBD1 (5 bases). The CDR3 here is CASSVGGTRGWRTNEKLFF. The CDR3 DNA reads TGCGCCAGCAGCGTGGGCGGGACGCGCGGATGGAGAACTAATGAAAAACTGTTTTTT.